The 12 T cell receptor beta chains below all came from one sample that was sequenced in a study of T cell responses to AZD1222 COVID-19 vaccine (dated by TCRdb to 2020 to 2023). The library was generated by the immunoSEQ multiplex PCR assay. TCRdb carries this immuneACCESS record with in-frame sequences only. Its versions omit some clonotypes, under half of them owing to an unresolved V gene in the studies checked, with the rest unexplained. The sample data list roughly 120,000 clones, and approximately 85% of these were observed just once. The ten largest clones represent around 3.9% of the sample. What the time point label conveys for this sample: baseline before first vaccination. The label giving this sample's treatment or condition can be read as: meningococcal conjugate vaccine given as trial control. This sample comprised peripheral blood, obtained on day 0 of MenACWY control vaccination. Source of these receptors: an adult in good health.

The V and J genes are TRBV7-6 and TRBJ1-2, with D maybe TRBD1 (5 bases). The CDR3 has 13 amino acids. Trimming left V 2 bases short and J 2 bases short, with 6 bases between. The germline V gene encodes CDR1 SGHVS and CDR2 FNYEAQ. CDR3 residues: CASSLNRNYGYTF. CDR3 in DNA: TGTGCCAGCAGCTTAAACAGGAACTATGGCTACACCTTC.

The rearrangement uses TRBV7-9 and TRBJ1-4; TRBD1 agrees at 12 bases. V dropped 5 bases and J dropped 8; count of bases not matched to a gene: 6. This CDR3 spans 15 amino acids. Germline V gives CDR1 SEHNR, CDR2 FQNEAQ (reference sequence). DNA of the CDR3: TGTGCCAGCAGCGTTCTTGGGACAGGGGGCGAAAAACTGTTTTTT. The encoded protein is CASSVLGTGGEKLFF.

The J gene is TRBJ1-2, the V gene TRBV21-1. TRBV21-1 corresponds to a pseudogene. CDR3 length: 20 residues. The CDR3 DNA reads as TGTGCCAGCAGCAAAGATTCGGGGGCTATTCATATCTCACCCTACTATGGCTACACCTTC. Translated, it gives CASSKDSGAIHISPYYGYTF.

The CDR3 DNA sequence: TGTGCCAGAAGCTTGCGGCGGTCTGGGATCTACGAGCAGTACTTC. Its translation: CARSLRRSGIYEQYF. The chain joins TRBV5-3 to TRBJ2-7; D remains unclear. TRBV5-3 is marked as an open reading frame, function uncertain. The CDR3 has 15 residues. Between the trimmed V and J ends, which lost 1 base and 3 bases, there was a span of 14 bases.

The table lists this clone with a few counts. V and J are TRBV3-1 (or the pseudogene TRBV3-2) and TRBJ2-7, with D possibly being TRBD1 or TRBD2 (5 bases each). The CDR3 length is 17 residues. Germline loops: CDR1 LGHDT, CDR2 YNNKEL (reference sequence). The germline V and J ends were trimmed by 2 bases and 6 bases, with 23 bases remaining between them. The CDR3 spells CASSQPVIGGLFSEQYF. DNA of the CDR3: TGTGCCAGCAGCCAACCGGTGATTGGGGGTTTGTTCTCCGAGCAGTACTTC.

The genes are TRBV9 and TRBJ2-3; TRBD2 aligns across 10 bases. The V segment lost 4 bases and the J segment 1 base; nucleotides outside the gene matches: 3. Germline V gives CDR1 SGDLS, CDR2 YYNGEE. The CDR3 contains 15 residues. CDR3 DNA sequence: TGTGCCAGCAGCAAACTAGCGGGGCGCACAGATACGCAGTATTTT. Its translation: CASSKLAGRTDTQYF.

This clone was seen a single time. This CDR3 is CASSRQAGGRDTQYF. The CDR3 nucleotides read TGTGCCAGCAGCCGCCAGGCCGGAGGGAGGGATACGCAGTATTTT. The V and J genes are TRBV28 and TRBJ2-3, with TRBD2 as a possible D gene (6 bases). Trimming left V 6 bases short and J 6 bases short, with 19 bases between. The CDR3 spans 15 residues. The germline V gene encodes CDR1 MDHEN and CDR2 SYDVKM.

The gene calls are TRBV4-3 and TRBJ1-2, with a weak D call TRBD1 (5 bases). The CDR3 consists of 16 residues. The V end was cut by 2 bases, the J end by 6 bases, with 19 bases between. Per the germline V gene, CDR1 is LGHNA and CDR2 is YSLEER. The CDR3 loop is CASSQNDPRGADGYTF. The CDR3 DNA sequence: TGCGCCAGCAGCCAAAACGACCCTCGAGGGGCGGATGGCTACACCTTC.

The rearrangement uses TRBV5-1 and TRBJ1-2, with D hard to call. The ends were cut back, 1 base at V and 4 bases at J, with 14 bases in the middle. There are 15 residues in the CDR3. The V gene's germline CDR1 is SGHRS and CDR2 YFSETQ. CDR3 sequence reads: CASSLSIDRPYGYTF. In nucleotides, the CDR3 is TGCGCCAGCAGCTTGTCTATCGACCGCCCCTATGGCTACACCTTC.

The V and J genes are TRBV29-1 and TRBJ2-1, with D possibly matching TRBD2 (6 bases). Trimming took 6 bases from V and 3 from J, leaving 27 bases between them. Looked up from germline, CDR1 is SQVTM and CDR2 is ANQGSEA. This CDR3 spans 18 amino acids. The CDR3 spells CSVDGGQEVGWGYNEQFF. The CDR3 DNA reads TGCAGCGTCGATGGAGGGCAAGAGGTCGGTTGGGGCTACAATGAGCAGTTCTTC.

This chain links TRBV5-1 with TRBJ2-5; 16 bases fit TRBD2. V dropped 4 bases and J dropped 3; count of bases not matched to a gene: 12. This CDR3 spans 19 amino acids. The germline CDR1 and CDR2 sequences are SGHRS and YFSETQ. The CDR3 region has the DNA TGCGCCAGCAGCAACCCGGGACTAGCGGGGGGGCCGGAGGAAGAGACCCAGTACTTC. It is translated as CASSNPGLAGGPEEETQYF.

V gene TRBV28 combines with J gene TRBJ1-2; D may be TRBD1 (6 bases). With 2 bases removed from V and 8 bases from J, the gap between germline ends came to 12 bases. CDR1 is MDHEN, CDR2 SYDVKM, per germline. The CDR3 length is 13 residues. Here the CDR3 DNA reads TGTGCCAGCAGTTTAAAGGGGGGCTCCGGCTACACCTTC. Residues: CASSLKGGSGYTF.